These 13 T cell receptor beta chains originate from one sample sequenced in a study of PD-1 blockade in classical Hodgkin lymphoma. Exposure to brentuximab vedotin varied, and each patient had relapsed following autologous stem cell transplantation. Generated by immunoSEQ multiplex PCR, the TCRdb table keeps only in-frame clones and is missing some. Among 55,000 to 80,000 clones listed, approximately 88% were seen once. The sample here was peripheral blood mononuclear cells (PBMCs), taken at baseline. The receptors originated from a human donor with classical Hodgkin lymphoma.

V gene TRBV5-1 combines with J gene TRBJ2-7, with D possibly being TRBD1 or TRBD2 (5 bases each). The CDR3 runs 15 residues. Looked up from germline, CDR1 is SGHRS and CDR2 is YFSETQ. V lost 0 bases and J lost 6, with 16 bases in between. This CDR3 is CASSLGDGEVGEQYF. In DNA form, the CDR3 reads TGCGCCAGCAGCTTGGGGGACGGAGAAGTCGGCGAGCAGTACTTC.

This clone showed up just a few times. CDR3 region: CSAQRVSEAFF. In DNA, the CDR3 is TGCAGTGCTCAGAGGGTATCTGAAGCTTTCTTT. The gene calls are TRBV20-1 and TRBJ1-1; D not resolved. Germline CDR1 is DFQATT and CDR2 is SNEGSKA (reference sequence). Deletions cut 5 bases from V and 6 bases from J, with 10 bases between. This CDR3 contains 11 residues.

This chain's CDR3 is CASSLIPTNYGYTF. The CDR3 DNA is TGTGCCAGCAGTCTGATACCTACTAACTATGGCTACACCTTC. The V gene is TRBV27, the J gene TRBJ1-2; unclear D gene. Germline CDR1 reads MNHEY; CDR2 reads SMNVEV (reference sequence). V lost 5 bases and J 0 bases, leaving 10 bases between the germline ends. This CDR3 region has 14 residues.

The chain combines TRBV14 with TRBJ1-1, with a tentative D call TRBD1 (5 bases). Germline CDR1 and CDR2: SGHDN and FVKESK. The ends were cut back, 5 bases at V and 11 bases at J, with 12 bases in the middle. The CDR3 has 11 residues. The CDR3: CASSGREGAFF. CDR3 coding DNA: TGTGCCAGCAGCGGCAGGGAAGGGGCTTTCTTT.

CDR3 loop: CASSPIGIGSGTEAFF. As DNA, the CDR3 is TGCGCCAGCAGCCCCATCGGGATAGGATCGGGCACTGAAGCTTTCTTT. The chain combines TRBV4-3 with TRBJ1-1; D is unresolved. CDR1 and CDR2 (germline): LGHNA, YSLEER. V was cut by 4 bases and J by 4 bases, with 19 bases left in between. CDR3 length: 16 residues.

Ten or more counts support this clone. CDR3 nucleotide sequence: TGTGCCAGCAGCTTAGGAGAGTTGTTCGATGAGCAGTTCTTC. Translated: CASSLGELFDEQFF. This chain joins TRBV7-2 and TRBJ2-1; D gene uncertain. The V and J ends lost 1 base and 8 bases respectively, with 12 bases between them. Germline CDR1 and CDR2: SGHTA and FQGNSA. The CDR3 is 14 residues long.

The gene calls are TRBV30 and TRBJ2-7, with D uncertain. In germline, CDR1 is GTSNPN, CDR2 SVGIG (reference sequence). With 3 bases removed from V and 2 bases from J, the gap between germline ends came to 11 bases. The CDR3 totals 13 residues. CDR3 protein: CAWRGGGPYEQYF. DNA for the CDR3: TGTGCCTGGAGAGGCGGCGGCCCCTACGAGCAGTACTTC.

J is TRBJ1-5 and V is TRBV10-3; D not resolved. Germline V gene sequence: CDR1 ENHRY, CDR2 SYGVKD. The CDR3 runs 18 residues. V dropped 0 bases and J dropped 1 base, with 16 bases sitting between them. CDR3 DNA: TGTGCCATCAGTGAGTCTAGCTTGGGGAGGTGGAGCAATCAGCCCCAGCATTTT. Its translation is CAISESSLGRWSNQPQHF.

The chain uses TRBV18 and TRBJ1-3, with D perhaps TRBD1 (5 bases). Germline CDR1 is KGHSH and CDR2 is LQKENI. V was trimmed by 3 bases and J by 4 bases, leaving 10 bases between them. The CDR3 loop spans 14 amino acids. The CDR3 DNA sequence: TGTGCCAGCTCACCCCGGGACTCCGGAAACACCATATATTTT. This encodes CASSPRDSGNTIYF.

This clone was seen a handful of times. The chain combines TRBV4-3 with TRBJ2-1; D gene unclear. CDR3 size: 17 residues. The germline V and J ends were trimmed by 4 bases and 0 bases, with 16 bases remaining between them. Germline V gives CDR1 LGHNA, CDR2 YSLEER. The CDR3 sequence is CASSRQPTSVSYNEQFF. The CDR3 DNA follows: TGCGCCAGCAGCCGACAACCCACATCTGTCTCCTACAATGAGCAGTTCTTC.

The chain is built from TRBV5-1 and TRBJ1-4, with 9 bases lining up with TRBD1. After removal of 5 bases from V and 5 bases from J, the junction contained 7 bases not matched to a gene. This CDR3 region has 15 residues. The germline gives CDR1 SGHRS, CDR2 YFSETQ. The CDR3 coding sequence is TGCGCCAGCAGGGAAACGACAGGGGGGAATGAAAAACTGTTTTTT. Protein: CASRETTGGNEKLFF.

The sample holds a few counts of this clone. This chain uses TRBV7-3 with TRBJ1-6, with 11 bases that match TRBD1. Germline V gene sequence: CDR1 SGHTA, CDR2 FQGTGA. CDR3 length: 16 residues. The trim removed 3 bases at V and 9 bases at J, leaving 7 bases unmatched. The CDR3 bases are TGTGCCAGCAGCTTCGAGGACAGGGGGCAAGGTTCACCCCTCCACTTT. Encoded protein: CASSFEDRGQGSPLHF.

The chain uses TRBV30 and TRBJ2-7, with 7 bases matching TRBD2. V lost 4 bases, J lost 2 bases, and 8 bases stayed unmatched. The CDR3 spans 14 residues. Germline V gene data show CDR1 as GTSNPN and CDR2 as SVGIG (reference sequence). The CDR3 sequence is CAWKGTTNAYEQYF. In DNA, the CDR3 is TGTGCCTGGAAGGGGACTACTAATGCCTACGAGCAGTACTTC.